One T cell receptor beta chain is described in this entry. No antigen is known for it. Germline values: CDR1 PRHDT, CDR2 FYEKMQ (reference sequence). There are 18 residues in the CDR3. A total RNA quantity of approximately 3,600 ng went into each TCR library. Eight distinct reactions (per sample) were used to make the cDNA. Both TCRalpha and TCRbeta cDNA were subjected to two nested PCRs lasting roughly 15 and 9 cycles. TCRdb reprocessed the 5' RACE reads and keeps a single row for each CDR3 protein, giving no DNA. The listing contains more than 85,000 distinct CDR3 sequences. The record originates from a study of monozygotic twins with inflammatory bowel disease. Findings of the study overall: A single strong IBD-associated signal or clonotype was not supported by the findings.

Source material: blood. The source of this sequence is a human donor with ulcerative colitis or Crohn's disease, or a healthy co-twin of an affected twin (not recorded which). The V and J genes are TRBV13 and TRBJ1-1; TCRdb selects TRBD1, and the lack of DNA leaves this call unchecked. The CDR3 sequence: CASSFRDRGPTGNTEAFF. The full variable domain, with the rest looked up from reference TRBV13 and TRBJ1-1, is AAGVIQSPRHLIKEKRETATLKCYPIPRHDTVYWYQQGPGQDPQFLISFYEKMQSDKGSIPDRFSAQQFSDYHSELNMSSLELGDSALYFCASSFRDRGPTGNTEAFFGQGTRLTVV.